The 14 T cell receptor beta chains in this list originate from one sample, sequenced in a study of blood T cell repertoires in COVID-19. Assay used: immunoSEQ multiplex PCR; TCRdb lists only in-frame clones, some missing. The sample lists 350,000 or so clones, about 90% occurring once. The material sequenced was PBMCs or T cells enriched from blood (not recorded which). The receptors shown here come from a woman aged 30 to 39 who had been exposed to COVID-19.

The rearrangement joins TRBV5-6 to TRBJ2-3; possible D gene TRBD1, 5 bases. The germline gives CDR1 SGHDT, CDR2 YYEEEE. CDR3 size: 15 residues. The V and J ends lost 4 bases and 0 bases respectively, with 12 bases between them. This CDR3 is CASSGRRVSTDTQYF. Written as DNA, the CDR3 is TGTGCCAGCAGCGGGCGCAGGGTTAGCACAGATACGCAGTATTTT.

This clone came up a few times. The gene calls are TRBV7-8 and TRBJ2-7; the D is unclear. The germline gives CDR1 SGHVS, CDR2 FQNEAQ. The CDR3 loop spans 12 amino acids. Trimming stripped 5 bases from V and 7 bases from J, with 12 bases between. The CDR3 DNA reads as TGTGCCAGCAGCCCCGATCAGTGGGAGCAGTACTTC. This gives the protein CASSPDQWEQYF.

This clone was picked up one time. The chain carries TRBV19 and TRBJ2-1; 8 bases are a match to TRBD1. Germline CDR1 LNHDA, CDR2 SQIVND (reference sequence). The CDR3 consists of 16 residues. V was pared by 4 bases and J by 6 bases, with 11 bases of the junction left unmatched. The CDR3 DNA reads TGTGCCAGTAGTACTATACAGGGGGGTAGGGTCAATGAGCAGTTCTTC. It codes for CASSTIQGGRVNEQFF. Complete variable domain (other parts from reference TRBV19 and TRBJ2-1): DGGITQSPKYLFRKEGQNVTLSCEQNLNHDAMYWYRQDPGQGLRLIYYSQIVNDFQKGDIAEGYSVSREKKESFPLTVTSAQKNPTAFYLCASSTIQGGRVNEQFFGPGTRLTVL.

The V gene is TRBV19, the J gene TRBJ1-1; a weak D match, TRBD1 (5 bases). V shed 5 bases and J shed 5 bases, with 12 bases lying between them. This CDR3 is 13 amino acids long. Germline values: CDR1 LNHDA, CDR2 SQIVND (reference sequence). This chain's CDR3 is CASSPRGGTEAFF. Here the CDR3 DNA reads TGTGCCAGTAGTCCCCGGGGGGGGACTGAAGCTTTCTTT.

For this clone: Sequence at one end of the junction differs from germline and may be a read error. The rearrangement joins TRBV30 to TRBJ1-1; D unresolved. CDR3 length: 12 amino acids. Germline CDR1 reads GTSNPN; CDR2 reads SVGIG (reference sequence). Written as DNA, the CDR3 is TGTGCCTGGAGTGCCCGAACAGTAGAAGTTTTCTTT. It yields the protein CAWSARTVEVFF.

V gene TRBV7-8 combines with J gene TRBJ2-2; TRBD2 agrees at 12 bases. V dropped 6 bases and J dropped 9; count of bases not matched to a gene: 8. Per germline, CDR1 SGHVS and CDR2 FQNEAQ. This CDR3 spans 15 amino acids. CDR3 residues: CASRTSGSLTRELFF. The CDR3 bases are TGTGCCAGCAGGACTAGCGGGAGTCTTACCAGGGAGCTGTTTTTT.

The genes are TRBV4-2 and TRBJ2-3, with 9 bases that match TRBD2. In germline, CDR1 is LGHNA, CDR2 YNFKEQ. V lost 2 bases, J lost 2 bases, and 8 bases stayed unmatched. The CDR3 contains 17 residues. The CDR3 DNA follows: TGTGCCAGCAGCCAACTCGGGTTAGCGGGAGACACAGATACGCAGTATTTT. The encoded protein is CASSQLGLAGDTDTQYF.

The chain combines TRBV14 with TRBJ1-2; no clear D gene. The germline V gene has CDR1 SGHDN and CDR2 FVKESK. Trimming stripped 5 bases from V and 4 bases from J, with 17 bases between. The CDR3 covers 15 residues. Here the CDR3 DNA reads TGTGCCAGCAGCGCCGCGGCCCTGGAAGGCTATGGCTACACCTTC. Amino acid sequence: CASSAAALEGYGYTF.

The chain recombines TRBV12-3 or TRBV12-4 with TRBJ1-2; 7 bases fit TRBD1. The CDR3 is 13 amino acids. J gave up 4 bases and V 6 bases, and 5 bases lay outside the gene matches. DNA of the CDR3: TGTGCCAGCAGCCTCCGGGACAGCTATGGCTACACCTTC. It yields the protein CASSLRDSYGYTF.

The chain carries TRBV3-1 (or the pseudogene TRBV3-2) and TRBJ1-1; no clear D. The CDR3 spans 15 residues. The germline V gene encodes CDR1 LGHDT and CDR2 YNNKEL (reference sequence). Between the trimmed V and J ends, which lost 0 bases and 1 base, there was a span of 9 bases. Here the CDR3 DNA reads TGTGCCAGCAGCCAAGACCTGGCGGGGAACACTGAAGCTTTCTTT. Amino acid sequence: CASSQDLAGNTEAFF.

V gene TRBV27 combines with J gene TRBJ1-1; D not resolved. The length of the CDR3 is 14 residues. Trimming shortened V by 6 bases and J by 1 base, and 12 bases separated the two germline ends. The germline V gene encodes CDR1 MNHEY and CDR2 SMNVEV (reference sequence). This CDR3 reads CASSPRGPNTEAFF. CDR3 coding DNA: TGTGCCAGCAGCCCCCGCGGGCCGAACACTGAAGCTTTCTTT.

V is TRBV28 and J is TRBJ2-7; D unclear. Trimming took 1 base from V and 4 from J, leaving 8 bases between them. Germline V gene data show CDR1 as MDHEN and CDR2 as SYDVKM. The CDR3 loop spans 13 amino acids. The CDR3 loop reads CASSLLYGYEQYF. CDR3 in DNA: TGTGCCAGCAGTTTATTGTACGGGTACGAGCAGTACTTC.

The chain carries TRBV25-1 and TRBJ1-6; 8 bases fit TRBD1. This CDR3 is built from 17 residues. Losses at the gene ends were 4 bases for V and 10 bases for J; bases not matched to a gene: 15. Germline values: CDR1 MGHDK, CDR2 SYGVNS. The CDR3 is CASSARTSDRVLSPLHF. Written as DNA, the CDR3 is TGTGCCAGCAGTGCCCGAACTTCGGACAGGGTTTTATCACCCCTCCACTTT.

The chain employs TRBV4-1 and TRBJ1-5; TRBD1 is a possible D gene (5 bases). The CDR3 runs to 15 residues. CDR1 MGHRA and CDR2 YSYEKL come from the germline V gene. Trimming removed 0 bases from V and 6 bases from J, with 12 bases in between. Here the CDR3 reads CASSQETGVGQPQHF. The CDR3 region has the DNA TGCGCCAGCAGCCAAGAAACGGGGGTCGGTCAGCCCCAGCATTTT.